Sequencing of this T cell receptor (beta chain) was carried out in a study of identical twins. General study results and limits: In cord blood, abundant beta clonotypes had fewer insertions; memory showed no trend. Excess sharing between twins was weaker in beta out-of-frame sequences.

This clonotype turned up a few times. Its antigen remains unknown. V gave up 4 bases and J gave up 1 base; unmatched junction bases: 6. This CDR3 is built from 16 residues. CDR1 and CDR2 from the germline V gene are MNHEY and SMNVEV (reference sequence). A template switching step contributed a universal primer site, while unique molecular identifiers were present in the cDNA. TCRdb reprocessed the 5' RACE reads via MiXCR and lists one record per CDR3 protein. The sample shows 1,800,000 or so distinct CDR3 sequences, roughly a third of them seen only once. The donors were all healthy and Caucasian. This receptor was obtained from a newborn girl in good health. Source material: cord blood. The chain uses TRBV27 and TRBJ2-3, with 9 bases that match TRBD1. The CDR3 nucleotides are TGTGCCAGCAGTTCAACAGGGGGCGGAGGCACAGATACGCAGTATTTT. Its protein is CASSSTGGGGTDTQYF.